Below are 8 T cell receptor beta chains sequenced from a single sample in a study of tissue T cells after allogeneic stem cell transplantation. Assay used: immunoSEQ multiplex PCR; TCRdb lists only in-frame clones, some missing. This sample has some 22,000 clones, with 60% to 80% found just once. The sequenced sample was blood. These receptors were collected from a female BALB/c mouse in good health. This mouse strain has H2-d as its MHC haplotype.

Notes on this clone: Mouse gene names apply. Read sequence stops 1 residue before the CDR3 end, and the germline J gene provides the missing end. The rearrangement links TRBV13-3 to TRBJ1-2; D is unresolved. Germline loops: CDR1 NNHDY, CDR2 SYVADS. V was clipped by 2 bases and J by 1 base, with 6 bases between them. This CDR3 comprises 13 residues. This CDR3 is CASSEAENSDYTF. CDR3 DNA (partial): TGTGCCAGCAGTGAGGCAGAAAACTCCGACTACACC.

This clone is a singleton in its sample. Germline and genes: mouse. The read terminates 1 residue ahead of where the CDR3 ends, so the germline J gene completes it. The J gene is TRBJ2-7, the V gene TRBV13-1; 10 positions match TRBD2. This CDR3 comprises 14 residues. CDR1 is NSHNY, CDR2 SYGAGN, per germline. Trimming removed 3 bases from V and 0 bases from J; junction bases left unmatched: 0. The CDR3 sequence is CASSGDWGSYEQYF. The DNA read from the CDR3 is TGTGCCAGCAGTGGGGACTGGGGCTCCTATGAACAGTAC.

Note on this clone: Here the gene names and germline are mouse. The read terminates 1 residue ahead of where the CDR3 ends, so the germline J gene completes it. The rearrangement joins TRBV5 to TRBJ1-5; D is possibly TRBD1 (6 bases). This CDR3 contains 14 residues. Germline lookup yields CDR1 LGHNA and CDR2 YNLKQL (reference sequence). V was clipped by 5 bases and J by 0 bases, with 8 bases between them. The sequenced CDR3 bases are TGTGCCAGCAGCACAGGGTATAACAACCAGGCTCCGCTT. Translating it yields CASSTGYNNQAPL. The entire CDR3 protein reads CASSTGYNNQAPLF.

Note on this clone: The junction departs from the called germline gene at one end, perhaps through a read error. Gene names and germline match the mouse. From the germline J gene comes the end of the CDR3, since the read stops 1 residue before it. V and J are TRBV20 and TRBJ2-4, with D maybe TRBD1 (5 bases). Germline V CDR1 and CDR2: GFQATS, STVNSAI. CDR3 length: 11 amino acids. CDR3: CGARGQNTLYF. The sequenced CDR3 bases are TGTGGTGCCAGGGGTCAAAACACCTTGTAC.

This clone showed up just once. These gene names are mouse names. The read gets to within 1 residue of the CDR3 end, and the germline J gene fills in the rest. The chain uses TRBV19 and TRBJ2-3; D possibly uses TRBD1 or TRBD2 (6 bases each). CDR1 and CDR2 (germline): FNHDT, SITEND (reference sequence). There are 14 residues in the CDR3. Trimming pared 1 base from V and 1 base from J, leaving 7 bases between. CDR3 DNA, as far as it was read: TGTGCCAGCAGTATAAGGGGGGGTGCAGAAACGCTGTAT. It yields the protein CASSIRGGAETLY. The entire CDR3 is CASSIRGGAETLYF.

A word on this clone: Germline and genes: mouse. The CDR3 end falls 1 residue outside the read, so it is completed with the germline J gene. The rearrangement links TRBV13-3 to TRBJ2-7; 9 bases line up with TRBD2. The CDR3 extends over 13 amino acids. In germline, CDR1 is NNHDY, CDR2 SYVADS. V shed 5 bases and J 4 bases; nucleotides not matched to a gene: 4. CDR3 in amino acids: CASSRDWEYEQYF. Incomplete CDR3 DNA: TGTGCCAGCAGCCGGGACTGGGAGTATGAACAGTAC.

Worth noting for this clone: Gene names denote mouse genes. The read terminates 1 residue before the CDR3 end, so the remaining end is supplied by the germline J gene. The V call is TRBV29, the J call TRBJ2-7, with 8 positions matching TRBD1. Trimming at V came to 5 bases and at J to 4 bases, leaving 1 base not matched to a gene. This CDR3 has 12 residues. Germline V gives CDR1 MSHET, CDR2 SYDVDS. The chain's CDR3 is CASSRTGYEQYF. Incomplete CDR3 DNA: TGTGCTAGCAGTCGGACAGGGTATGAACAGTAC.

This clone was detected only once. Gene names are the mouse ones. The CDR3 end is not reached by the read, which stops 1 residue before it; the germline J gene fills it in. This rearrangement joins TRBV20 to TRBJ2-4; a possible D gene is TRBD1 (5 bases). Germline lookup yields CDR1 GFQATS and CDR2 STVNSAI. The CDR3 covers 12 residues. V gave up 0 bases and J gave up 7 bases, with 8 bases separating them. The DNA read from the CDR3 is TGTGGTGCTAGGGACAGGGTGGACACCTTGTAC. Translated, it gives CGARDRVDTLY. The full CDR3 protein is CGARDRVDTLYF.